This TCR beta chain comes out of a study of T cells after yellow fever vaccination. Study-wide context: When fractions had low cell numbers, they were prepared with SMART-Seq v4 Ultra Low Input.

A single record per CDR3 protein comes from TCRdb applying MiXCR to the 5' RACE reads. Of a few hundred thousand distinct CDR3 sequences in the sample, less than 7.5% are singletons; the top ten hold approximately 1.1%. Unmatched junction bases numbered 9, after V lost 3 bases and J lost 2 bases. This CDR3 contains 16 residues. Findings and limits, study-wide: Only a small proportion of the clonotypes turned up in both the CD4 and the CD8 compartments, likely arising from convergent recombination. The study found a weaker secondary response that peaked faster, day 5 versus 15. FACS-sorted repertoires could harbor abundant contaminating bulk-population clonotypes.

In this sample, this clonotype turned up many times. Its matching antigen is unknown. This receptor was taken from a man younger than 45 who received the YFV17D yellow fever vaccine. Sequencing was performed on CD4+ T cells sorted from PBMCs, taken on the day of the yellow fever booster vaccination. This chain joins TRBV12-3 or TRBV12-4 and TRBJ1-1, with 7 bases that match TRBD1. Written as DNA, the CDR3 is TGTGCCAGCAGTTTTTTATACCGGACAGGCAACACTGAAGCTTTCTTT. Amino acids: CASSFLYRTGNTEAFF.